The 27 T cell receptor beta chains below come from one sample, sequenced in a study of blood T cells in healthy people across ages. A sample-barcoded 5' primer and a J-beta primer mix were used in a second PCR of roughly 7 to 12 cycles. TCRdb independently ran MiXCR on the 5' RACE reads; one entry per CDR3 protein. Of hundreds of thousands of distinct CDR3 sequences in the sample, about 51% were seen once. Sequenced sample: blood. These receptors came from a woman aged 80 or over in good health.

The gene calls are TRBV7-3 and TRBJ2-5, with D tentatively TRBD1 (6 bases). CDR3 size: 15 residues. CDR1 and CDR2 (germline): SGHTA, FQGTGA. Trimming took 4 bases from V and 11 from J, leaving 23 bases between them. CDR3 loop: CASSWDKGGYNEQYF. The CDR3 DNA sequence: TGTGCCAGCAGCTGGGATAAAGGGGGATACAATGAGCAGTACTTC.

At least ten counts were recorded for this clonotype. This chain connects TRBV7-9 to TRBJ2-1; TRBD2 might be the D (6 bases). This CDR3 has 14 amino acids. Trimming left V 5 bases short and J 1 base short, with 9 bases between. CDR1 SEHNR and CDR2 FQNEAQ come from the germline V gene (reference sequence). For the CDR3, the DNA is TGTGCCAGCAGCCTGGGGACTTCCTACAATGAGCAGTTCTTC. It is translated as CASSLGTSYNEQFF. Full variable domain (outside the CDR3, taken from reference TRBV7-9 and TRBJ2-1): DTGVSQNPRHKITKRGQNVTFRCDPISEHNRLYWYRQTLGQGPEFLTYFQNEAQLEKSRLLSDRFSAERPKGSFSTLEIQRTEQGDSAMYLCASSLGTSYNEQFFGPGTRLTVL.

The genes are TRBV5-5 and TRBJ2-7, with unresolved D. V shed 0 bases and J shed 5 bases, with 21 bases lying between them. Germline CDR1 and CDR2: SGHKS and YYEKEE (reference sequence). The CDR3 has 17 amino acids. The CDR3 reads CASSLGIGPNFLDEQYF. DNA of the CDR3: TGTGCCAGCAGCTTGGGTATAGGTCCCAATTTTTTGGACGAGCAGTACTTC.

V is TRBV25-1 and J is TRBJ2-7; D is possibly TRBD1 or TRBD2 (6 bases each). The DNA end favors TRBJ2-5, so the J call may be wrong. The CDR3 has 15 amino acids. Germline CDR1 and CDR2: MGHDK and SYGVNS. CDR3 loop: CASSEYRGQQETQYF. The CDR3 nucleotides read TGTGCCAGCAGTGAATATCGGGGGCAACAAGAGACCCAGTACTTC.

About this clonotype: A much larger clone lies one base from this, so it may be a read error. This chain uses TRBV4-2 with TRBJ2-1; weak D call: TRBD2 (7 bases). Germline assignment: CDR1 LGHNA and CDR2 YNFKEQ. CDR3 length: 14 amino acids. The CDR3 coding sequence is TGTGCCGGCAGCCAAAGGAGGGGGGGGAATGAGCAGTTCTTC. Encoded protein: CAGSQRRGGNEQFF.

This sequence joins TRBV7-9 and TRBJ2-7; 10 bases agree with TRBD2. V lost 5 bases, J lost 2 bases, and 9 bases stayed unmatched. This CDR3 is built from 16 residues. From germline, CDR1 is SEHNR and CDR2 FQNEAQ (reference sequence). CDR3 sequence: CASSPPTSGITYEQYF. Written as DNA, the CDR3 is TGTGCCAGCAGCCCCCCAACTAGCGGGATTACCTACGAGCAGTACTTC. Full variable domain (remainder filled in from reference TRBV7-9 and TRBJ2-7): DTGVSQNPRHKITKRGQNVTFRCDPISEHNRLYWYRQTLGQGPEFLTYFQNEAQLEKSRLLSDRFSAERPKGSFSTLEIQRTEQGDSAMYLCASSPPTSGITYEQYFGPGTRLTVT.

This chain connects TRBV25-1 to TRBJ1-2; D ambiguous. CDR3 length equals 15 residues. V shed 4 bases and J shed 4 bases, with 16 bases lying between them. Per germline, CDR1 MGHDK and CDR2 SYGVNS. CDR3 bases: TGTGCCAGCAGTGGCCCCGGGAGCCGGGGCTATGGCTACACCTTC. The encoded protein is CASSGPGSRGYGYTF.

This clonotype has only a few counts. The DNA of the CDR3 is TGTGCCAGCAGGGACAGGGTCAACGAGCAGTACTTC. Translating it yields CASRDRVNEQYF. The V and J genes are TRBV3-1 and TRBJ2-7, with 8 positions matching TRBD1. Germline CDR1 LGHDT, CDR2 YNNKEL (reference sequence). This CDR3 comprises 12 residues. V lost 6 bases, J lost 5 bases, and 3 bases stayed unmatched.

The V gene is TRBV27, the J gene TRBJ1-4, with a tentative D call TRBD1 (6 bases). In germline, CDR1 is MNHEY, CDR2 SMNVEV (reference sequence). Trimming cost V 5 bases and J 13 bases, with 23 bases left between them. This CDR3 is 15 amino acids long. This CDR3 reads CASSPRQAPPCGLFF. DNA for the CDR3: TGTGCCAGCAGTCCACGACAGGCCCCACCTTGTGGACTGTTTTTT.

The chain is built from TRBV6-2 or TRBV6-3 and TRBJ2-3; D gene ambiguous. The V and J ends lost 5 bases and 6 bases respectively, with 15 bases between them. CDR1 is MNHEY, CDR2 SVGEGT, per germline. The CDR3 length is 14 residues. The CDR3 DNA follows: TGTGCCAGCAGTACTAACACCCTCCTGGATACGCAGTATTTT. It yields the protein CASSTNTLLDTQYF.

This clonotype was recorded at least ten times. V gene TRBV14 combines with J gene TRBJ2-1; 13 bases align to TRBD2. Germline CDR1 and CDR2: SGHDN and FVKESK. The CDR3 spans 14 residues. V trimming: 4 bases; J trimming: 8 bases; junction bases outside the gene matches: 2. CDR3 loop: CASSRLAGGDEQFF. CDR3 DNA sequence: TGTGCCAGCAGCCGACTAGCGGGAGGCGATGAGCAGTTCTTC. The full variable domain, with the rest looked up from reference TRBV14 and TRBJ2-1, is EAGVTQFPSHSVIEKGQTVTLRCDPISGHDNLYWYRRVMGKEIKFLLHFVKESKQDESGMPNNRFLAERTGGTYSTLKVQPAELEDSGVYFCASSRLAGGDEQFFGPGTRLTVL.

This chain uses TRBV29-1 with TRBJ2-5, with 14 bases identical to TRBD2. The J call may be mistaken, given a closer DNA end match to TRBJ2-7. CDR1 SQVTM and CDR2 ANQGSEA come from the germline V gene. This CDR3 region has 14 residues. This CDR3 is CSVEGLAGDYEQYF. The CDR3 DNA follows: TGCAGCGTTGAGGGACTAGCGGGAGACTACGAGCAGTACTTC.

The V call is TRBV10-3, the J call TRBJ2-4; tentative D call: TRBD2 (6 bases). V dropped 11 bases and J dropped 0 bases, with 20 bases sitting between them. Germline lookup yields CDR1 ENHRY and CDR2 SYGVKD. The CDR3 has 16 amino acids. Written as DNA, the CDR3 is TGTGCCGCCTCTTCGGCAGGGACTCTAGCCAAAAACATTCAGTACTTC. It codes for CAASSAGTLAKNIQYF.

On this clonotype itself: A read error is possible here, since a much larger clone lies one base away. The V and J genes are TRBV5-1 and TRBJ2-1, with a weak D call TRBD2 (6 bases). Germline V gene sequence: CDR1 SGHRS, CDR2 YFSETQ. The CDR3 spans 15 residues. The CDR3 region is CANSAGPSSYNEQFF. DNA of the CDR3: TGCGCCAACAGCGCGGGACCGAGCTCCTACAATGAGCAGTTCTTC.

At least ten counts were recorded for this clonotype. The J gene is TRBJ2-5, the V gene TRBV14; TRBD1 or TRBD2 may be the D gene (5 bases each). Trimming stripped 5 bases from V and 2 bases from J, with 15 bases between. Germline V CDR1 and CDR2: SGHDN, FVKESK. The CDR3 contains 15 residues. The DNA for the CDR3 is TGTGCCAGCAGCACTAGAACAGGACTGCAAGAGACCCAGTACTTC. Protein sequence: CASSTRTGLQETQYF.

In this sample, this clonotype turned up many times. This chain uses TRBV9 with TRBJ1-2; perhaps TRBD1 as D (5 bases). Germline CDR1 is SGDLS and CDR2 is YYNGEE. The CDR3 extends over 16 amino acids. Between the trimmed V and J ends, which lost 4 bases and 0 bases, there was a span of 16 bases. DNA for the CDR3: TGTGCCAGCAGCCCGCCCAGCCAGGGATCTAACTATGGCTACACCTTC. Residues: CASSPPSQGSNYGYTF.

The chain links TRBV5-1 to TRBJ2-5, with D perhaps matching TRBD1 (5 bases). The germline gives CDR1 SGHRS, CDR2 YFSETQ. The CDR3 spans 13 residues. Trimming took off 4 bases at V and 5 bases at J, with 12 bases between the two ends. The CDR3 DNA sequence: TGCGCCAGCAGCGTCGAGAACAGGGAGACCCAGTACTTC. This sequence encodes CASSVENRETQYF.

This clonotype has more than one count but fewer than ten. The chain employs TRBV3-1 and TRBJ2-7; the match to TRBD2 covers 7 bases. Trimming at V came to 0 bases and at J to 3 bases, leaving 5 bases not matched to a gene. Germline V gene sequence: CDR1 LGHDT, CDR2 YNNKEL (reference sequence). The CDR3 has 15 residues. As DNA, the CDR3 is TGTGCCAGCAGCCAAGATGGTTGGGAGGGCTACGAGCAGTACTTC. Protein: CASSQDGWEGYEQYF.

There are a few counts of this clonotype. The chain combines TRBV9 with TRBJ2-7; D might be TRBD2 (5 bases). This CDR3 comprises 13 residues. V shed 0 bases and J shed 6 bases, with 10 bases lying between them. Per germline, CDR1 SGDLS and CDR2 YYNGEE. CDR3 DNA: TGTGCCAGCAGCGTAGATACCCGGGGCGAGCAGTACTTC. Its protein product is CASSVDTRGEQYF. Supplemented by reference TRBV9 and TRBJ2-7, the full variable domain reads DSGVTQTPKHLITATGQRVTLRCSPRSGDLSVYWYQQSLDQGLQFLIQYYNGEERAKGNILERFSAQQFPDLHSELNLSSLELGDSALYFCASSVDTRGEQYFGPGTRLTVT.

This clonotype was seen more than once but under ten times. V is TRBV7-2 and J is TRBJ2-2; unclear D gene. The CDR3 has 12 amino acids. Looked up from germline, CDR1 is SGHTA and CDR2 is FQGNSA. The germline V and J ends were trimmed by 0 bases and 7 bases, with 3 bases remaining between them. The CDR3 region is CASSLALGELFF. CDR3 bases: TGTGCCAGCAGCTTAGCCCTCGGGGAGCTGTTTTTT.

CDR3 protein: CASSQTSAYSYNEQFF. The DNA for the CDR3 is TGTGCCAGCAGCCAGACTAGCGCTTACTCCTACAATGAGCAGTTCTTC. The genes are TRBV16 and TRBJ2-1; 8 bases fit TRBD2. In germline, CDR1 is KGHSY, CDR2 FQNENV. Trimming cost V 3 bases and J 0 bases; bases outside gene matches: 4. This CDR3 region has 16 residues. The complete variable domain, with remaining parts taken from reference TRBV16 and TRBJ2-1, reads GEEVAQTPKHLVRGEGQKAKLYCAPIKGHSYVFWYQQVLKNEFKFLISFQNENVFDETGMPKERFSAKCLPNSPCSLEIQATKLEDSAVYFCASSQTSAYSYNEQFFGPGTRLTVL.

The chain employs TRBV6-5 and TRBJ2-5; 11 nucleotides align to TRBD2. Trimming removed 6 bases from V and 11 bases from J; junction bases left unmatched: 17. Germline V CDR1 and CDR2: MNHEY, SVGAGI. The CDR3 spans 16 residues. CDR3 region: CASRRGLAGGKDEQYF. CDR3 DNA sequence: TGTGCCAGCAGACGTGGGCTAGCGGGGGGTAAGGATGAGCAGTACTTC.

The chain employs TRBV4-2 and TRBJ2-1, with 7 bases fitting TRBD2. The germline CDR1 and CDR2 sequences are LGHNA and YNFKEQ. The CDR3 spans 16 residues. After removal of 0 bases from V and 3 bases from J, the junction contained 5 bases not matched to a gene. The CDR3 reads CASSQELGGNYNEQFF. CDR3 DNA sequence: TGTGCCAGCAGCCAAGAGTTGGGGGGGAACTACAATGAGCAGTTCTTC.

This clonotype has a count of ten or more. The V gene is TRBV12-3 or TRBV12-4, the J gene TRBJ1-2; 9 bases agree with TRBD1. CDR3 length equals 14 residues. The junction had 10 bases not matched to a gene; V was cut back by 6 bases and J by 8 bases. CDR3 DNA sequence: TGTGCCAGCAGCCCAGACAGGGGGTTTTACGGCTACACCTTC. Its translation is CASSPDRGFYGYTF.

This clonotype was picked up many times. The genes are TRBV6-6 and TRBJ1-4; D is possibly TRBD1 (6 bases). The CDR3 contains 17 residues. Germline-derived CDR1 and CDR2 are MNHNY and SVGAGI (reference sequence). V was clipped by 1 base and J by 7 bases, with 19 bases between them. The CDR3 here is CASSYFLGGGMPEKLFF. The CDR3 nucleotides read TGTGCCAGCAGTTACTTCCTGGGGGGGGGCATGCCTGAAAAACTGTTTTTT.

Ten or more counts support this clonotype. The V call is TRBV29-1, the J call TRBJ2-1, with D possibly TRBD1 on 5 matching bases. Germline lookup yields CDR1 SQVTM and CDR2 ANQGSEA. The CDR3 covers 12 residues. V gave up 4 bases and J gave up 8 bases, with 12 bases separating them. The CDR3, as DNA: TGCAGCGTTGGTGGACACGGGCATGAGCAGTTCTTC. Translated: CSVGGHGHEQFF.

The chain combines TRBV2 with TRBJ2-1; D is unresolved. The CDR3 sequence is 12 residues long. Germline V gene lookup returns CDR1 SNHLY and CDR2 FYNNEI. The V end was cut by 7 bases, the J end by 12 bases, with 16 bases between. The CDR3 nucleotides are TGTGCCAGCAATCAACTGCTGGACGCGCAGTTCTTC. Amino acid sequence: CASNQLLDAQFF.